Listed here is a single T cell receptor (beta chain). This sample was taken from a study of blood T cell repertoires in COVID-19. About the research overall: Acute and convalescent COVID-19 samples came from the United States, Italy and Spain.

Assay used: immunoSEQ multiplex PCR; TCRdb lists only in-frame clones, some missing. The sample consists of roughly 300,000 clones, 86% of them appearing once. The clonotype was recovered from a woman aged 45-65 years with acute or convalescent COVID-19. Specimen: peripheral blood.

The DNA of the CDR3 is TGTGCCAGCAGCCCGGGACAGTTGACTTCGCACGAGCAGTACTTC. Protein: CASSPGQLTSHEQYF. The V call is TRBV3-1 (or the pseudogene TRBV3-2), the J call TRBJ2-7, with TRBD1 identical over 7 bases. The germline V gene has CDR1 LGHDT and CDR2 YNNKEL (reference sequence). V shed 4 bases and J 5 bases; nucleotides not matched to a gene: 11. The CDR3 is made up of 15 amino acids.